This T cell receptor (beta chain) was observed in a study of blood T cell repertoires in COVID-19. Study-wide context: The United States, Italy and Spain provided the acute and convalescent COVID-19 samples.

In the authors' methods: It was from reference gene primer amplification that nucleated cell counts were estimated. Data came from immunoSEQ multiplex PCR; TCRdb stores just in-frame clones and leaves some out. That table gives V, J and clone size, and the DNA gave D and trimming. The sample holds around 210,000 clones, 70% to 90% seen once. V lost 1 base and J 14 bases, leaving 14 bases between the germline ends. CDR1 is MDHEN, CDR2 SYDVKM, per germline. This CDR3 region has 12 residues. The V call is TRBV28, the J call TRBJ1-2; D remains ambiguous. Sequenced material: peripheral blood. The receptor was isolated from a man aged 55 to 69 with COVID-19, enrolled during active disease. The CDR3 DNA reads TGTGCCAGCAGTTTATACAGTTTGGGTTTTACCTTC. Encoded protein: CASSLYSLGFTF.